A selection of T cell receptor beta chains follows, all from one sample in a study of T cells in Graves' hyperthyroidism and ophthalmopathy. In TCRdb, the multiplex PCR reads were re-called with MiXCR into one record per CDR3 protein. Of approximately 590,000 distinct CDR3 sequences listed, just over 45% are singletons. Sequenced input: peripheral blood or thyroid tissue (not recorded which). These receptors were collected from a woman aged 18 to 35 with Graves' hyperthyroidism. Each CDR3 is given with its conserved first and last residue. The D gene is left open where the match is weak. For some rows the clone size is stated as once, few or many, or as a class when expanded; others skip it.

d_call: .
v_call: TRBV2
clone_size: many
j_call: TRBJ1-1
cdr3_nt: TGTGCCAGCAGTTCGGACAGCCGGACTGAAGCTTTCTTT
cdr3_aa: CASSSDSRTEAFF

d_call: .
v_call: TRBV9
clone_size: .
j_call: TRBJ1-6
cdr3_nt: TGTGCCAGCAGGCGGACGGAGAATTCACCCCTCCACTTT
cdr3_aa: CASRRTENSPLHF

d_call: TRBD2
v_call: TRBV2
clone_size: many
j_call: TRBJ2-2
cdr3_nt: TGTGCCAGCGCACCCGGGACTAGCGGGAGCGGGGAGCTGTTTTTT
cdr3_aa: CASAPGTSGSGELFF

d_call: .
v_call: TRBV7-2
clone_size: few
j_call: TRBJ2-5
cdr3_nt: TGTGCCAGCAGCCTAGTTGGCAGCAAAGAGACCCAGTACTTC
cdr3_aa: CASSLVGSKETQYF

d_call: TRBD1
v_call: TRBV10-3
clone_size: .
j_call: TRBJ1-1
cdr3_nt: TGTGCCATCAGTGGTGGAGGGACGGACAGGGGGTCTTTAAACACTGAAGCTTTCTTT
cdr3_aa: CAISGGGTDRGSLNTEAFF

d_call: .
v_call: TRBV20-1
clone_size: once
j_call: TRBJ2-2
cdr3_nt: TGCAGTGCTAGTCGGGAGATTGAGACCGGGGAGCTGTTTTTT
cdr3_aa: CSASREIETGELFF

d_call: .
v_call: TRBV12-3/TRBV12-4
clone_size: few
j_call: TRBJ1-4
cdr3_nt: TGTGCCAGCTCTTTATCGTACACTAATGAAAAACTGTTTTTT
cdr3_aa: CASSLSYTNEKLFF

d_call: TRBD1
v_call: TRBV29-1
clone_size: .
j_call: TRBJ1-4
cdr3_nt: TGCAGCGTTGGGGGACAGGGGACTGAAAAACTGTTTTTT
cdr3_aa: CSVGGQGTEKLFF

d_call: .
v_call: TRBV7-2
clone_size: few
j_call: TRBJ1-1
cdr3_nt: TGTGCCAGCAGCTTATCCGGCACCGTTGGTACTTTCTTT
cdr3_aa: CASSLSGTVGTFF

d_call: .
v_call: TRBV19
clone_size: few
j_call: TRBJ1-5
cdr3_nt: TGTGCCAGTAGTATCCCCGGCCTGAATCAGCCCCAGCATTTT
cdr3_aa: CASSIPGLNQPQHF

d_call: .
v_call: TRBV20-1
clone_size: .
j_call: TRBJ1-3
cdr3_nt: TGCAGTGCTAGAGATGGCCTTGGAAACACCATATATTTT
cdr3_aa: CSARDGLGNTIYF

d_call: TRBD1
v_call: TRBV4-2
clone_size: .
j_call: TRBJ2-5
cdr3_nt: TGTGCCAGCAGCCAAGATAGGGGACAGGGGCCCGGAGGGACCCAGTACTTC
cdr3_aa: CASSQDRGQGPGGTQYF

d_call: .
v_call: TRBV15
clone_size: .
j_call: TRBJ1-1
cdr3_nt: TGTGCCACCAGCAGAGGTGGGGGCGAGGCTGAAGCTTTCTTT
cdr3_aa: CATSRGGGEAEAFF

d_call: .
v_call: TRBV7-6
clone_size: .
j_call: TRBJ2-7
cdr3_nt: TGTGCCAGCACCGGGATCAAATACGAGCAGTACTTC
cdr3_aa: CASTGIKYEQYF

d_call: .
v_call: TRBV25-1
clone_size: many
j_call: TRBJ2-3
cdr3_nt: TGTGCCAGCAGTGAATATAGTACGAGGACGCAGTATTTT
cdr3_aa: CASSEYSTRTQYF

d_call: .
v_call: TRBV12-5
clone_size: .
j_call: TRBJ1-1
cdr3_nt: TGTGCTAGTGGTTTGGTATGGTTCGAAGGGCAAGCTTTCTTT
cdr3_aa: CASGLVWFEGQAFF

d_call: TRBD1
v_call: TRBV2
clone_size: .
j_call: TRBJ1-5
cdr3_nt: TGTGCCAGCAGTCCACAGGGGGCTTATCAGCCCCAGCATTTT
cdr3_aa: CASSPQGAYQPQHF

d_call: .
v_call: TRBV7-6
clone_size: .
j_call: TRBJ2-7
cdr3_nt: TGTGCCAGCAGTTACTCCCCGGGGAACTGGGTGAGCTCCTACGAGCAGTACTTC
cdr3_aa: CASSYSPGNWVSSYEQYF

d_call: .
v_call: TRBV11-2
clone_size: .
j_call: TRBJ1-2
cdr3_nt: TGTGCCAGCAGCTTAGCGGGTACCGCGGCCTATGGCTACACCTTC
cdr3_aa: CASSLAGTAAYGYTF

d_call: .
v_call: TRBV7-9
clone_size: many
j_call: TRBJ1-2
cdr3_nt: TGTGCCAGCAGCCAAACTAACTATGGCTACACCTTC
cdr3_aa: CASSQTNYGYTF

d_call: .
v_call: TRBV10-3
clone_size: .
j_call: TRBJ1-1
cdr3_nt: TGTGCCGAAACCCGGGGCATGGGCACTGAAGCTTTCTTT
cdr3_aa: CAETRGMGTEAFF

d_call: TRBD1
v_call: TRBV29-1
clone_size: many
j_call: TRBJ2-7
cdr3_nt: TGCAGCGTTACCGGGACAGGGGTCTACGAGCAGTACTTC
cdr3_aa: CSVTGTGVYEQYF

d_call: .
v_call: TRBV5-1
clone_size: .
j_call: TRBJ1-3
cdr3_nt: TGCGCCAGCAGCTTGGCCCAGGGCGGTGGAAACACCATATATTTT
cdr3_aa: CASSLAQGGGNTIYF

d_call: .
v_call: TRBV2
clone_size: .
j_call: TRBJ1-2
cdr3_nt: TGTGCCAGCAGTTTGATCTTTGGCGGAACCTATGGCTACACCTTC
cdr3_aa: CASSLIFGGTYGYTF

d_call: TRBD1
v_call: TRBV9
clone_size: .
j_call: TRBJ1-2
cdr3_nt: TGTGCCAGCAGCGTAGAGGACAGGGACTATGGCTACAGCTTC
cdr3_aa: CASSVEDRDYGYSF

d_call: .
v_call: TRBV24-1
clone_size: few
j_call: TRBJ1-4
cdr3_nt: TGTGCCACCAGTGATGTTGGAAATGAAAAACTGTTTTTT
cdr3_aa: CATSDVGNEKLFF

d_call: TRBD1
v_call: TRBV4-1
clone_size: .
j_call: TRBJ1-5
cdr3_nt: TGCGCCAGCAGCCAGGGCCCGGGACAGGGGTACAATCAGCCCCAGCATTTT
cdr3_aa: CASSQGPGQGYNQPQHF

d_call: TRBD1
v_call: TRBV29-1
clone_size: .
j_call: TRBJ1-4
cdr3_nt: TGCAGCGTTGAAGGGCGACAGGGGGATGAAAAACTGTTTTTT
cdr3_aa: CSVEGRQGDEKLFF

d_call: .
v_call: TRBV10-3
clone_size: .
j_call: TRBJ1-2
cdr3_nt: TGTGCCATCAGTTCGACTGCAGCCTATGGCTACACCTTC
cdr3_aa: CAISSTAAYGYTF

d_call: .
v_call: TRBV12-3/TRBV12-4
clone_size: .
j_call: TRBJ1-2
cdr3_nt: TGTGCCAGCAGTTTAGGCACGAACTGTGGCTACACCTTC
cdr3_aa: CASSLGTNCGYTF

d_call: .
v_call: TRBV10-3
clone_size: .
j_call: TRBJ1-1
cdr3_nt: TGTGCCACCCGGGGAGGAAAGATGAACACTGAAGCTTTCTTT
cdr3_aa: CATRGGKMNTEAFF

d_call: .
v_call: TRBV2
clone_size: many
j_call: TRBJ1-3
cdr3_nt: TGTGCCAGCAGCTTCACAGGGTTGAGCTCTGGAAACACCATATATTTT
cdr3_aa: CASSFTGLSSGNTIYF

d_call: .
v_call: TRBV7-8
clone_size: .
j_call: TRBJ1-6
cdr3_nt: TGTGCCAGCAGCTTAGATTGGGGTATCAATTCACCCCTCCACTTT
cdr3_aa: CASSLDWGINSPLHF

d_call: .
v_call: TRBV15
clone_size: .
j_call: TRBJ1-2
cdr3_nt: TGTGCCACCAGCAGAGGGACGAGGGAAAACTATGGCTACACCTTC
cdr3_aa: CATSRGTRENYGYTF

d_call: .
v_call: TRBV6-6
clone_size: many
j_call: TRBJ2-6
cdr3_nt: TGTGCCAGCACTAGCTCTTCTGGGGCCAACGTCCTGACTTTC
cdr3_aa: CASTSSSGANVLTF

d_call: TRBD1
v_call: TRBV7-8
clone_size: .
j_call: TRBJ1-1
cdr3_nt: TGTGCCAGCAGCGTTGATCAGGGGGTGGGTGAAGCTTTCTTT
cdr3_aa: CASSVDQGVGEAFF

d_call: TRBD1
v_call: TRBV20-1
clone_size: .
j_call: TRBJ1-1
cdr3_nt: TGCAGCGTTAGACAGGGGGGAGCTTTCTTT
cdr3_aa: CSVRQGGAFF

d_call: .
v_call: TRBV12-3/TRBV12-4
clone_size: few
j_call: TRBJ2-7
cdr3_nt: TGTGCCAGCAGTTCCTACCACGGTACCTACGAGCAGTACTTC
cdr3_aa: CASSSYHGTYEQYF

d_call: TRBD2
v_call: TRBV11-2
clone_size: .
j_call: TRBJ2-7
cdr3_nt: TGTGCCAGCTCGGGGAGGGGAGTTGAGCAGTACTTC
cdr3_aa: CASSGRGVEQYF

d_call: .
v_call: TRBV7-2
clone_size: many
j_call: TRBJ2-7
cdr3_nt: TGTGCCAGCAGCTTAGTCTCGAGTCCCACCTACGAGCAGTACTTC
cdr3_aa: CASSLVSSPTYEQYF

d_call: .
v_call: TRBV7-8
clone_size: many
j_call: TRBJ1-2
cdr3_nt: TGTGCCAGCAGCTTACAGGACGATGGCTACACCTTC
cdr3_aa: CASSLQDDGYTF